This T cell receptor beta chain was recovered during a study of T cells in Graves' hyperthyroidism and ophthalmopathy. This clonotype was counted many times. The source material, RNA transcripts, was used to amplify TCR beta CDR3 regions. In the first-round RT-PCR of the TCR CDR3, the HTBI primer set was used. Via MiXCR, TCRdb re-called the multiplex PCR reads, giving one row per CDR3 protein. The profile covers approximately 640,000 distinct CDR3 sequences, with about 16% appearing a single time and over 3.5% taken by the ten largest. CDR1 and CDR2 from the germline V gene are MNHNS and SASEGT. The CDR3 has 13 amino acids. Trimming took 5 bases from V and 5 from J, leaving 13 bases between them.

The specimen sequenced was blood. The TCR comes from a woman aged 25 to 39 with Graves' hyperthyroidism. The V gene is TRBV6-1, the J gene TRBJ2-7; no firm D call. CDR3 nucleotides: TGTGCCAGCAGTCCGACCGTAGGACACGAGCAGTACTTC. Its translation is CASSPTVGHEQYF.